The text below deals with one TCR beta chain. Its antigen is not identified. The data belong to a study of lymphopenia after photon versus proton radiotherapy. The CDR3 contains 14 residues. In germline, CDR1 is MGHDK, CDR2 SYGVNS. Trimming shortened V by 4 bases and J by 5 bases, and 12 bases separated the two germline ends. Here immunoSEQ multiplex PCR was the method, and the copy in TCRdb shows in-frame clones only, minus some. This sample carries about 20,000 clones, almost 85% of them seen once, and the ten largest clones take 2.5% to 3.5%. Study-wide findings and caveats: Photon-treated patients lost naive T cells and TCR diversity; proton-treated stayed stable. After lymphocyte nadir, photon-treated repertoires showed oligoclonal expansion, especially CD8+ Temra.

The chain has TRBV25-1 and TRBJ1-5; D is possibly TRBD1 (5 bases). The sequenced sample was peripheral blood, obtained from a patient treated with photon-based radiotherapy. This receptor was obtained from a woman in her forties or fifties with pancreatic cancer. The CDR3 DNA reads TGTGCCAGCAGTGTTGGGGGGGACCATCAGCCCCAGCATTTT. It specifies CASSVGGDHQPQHF.